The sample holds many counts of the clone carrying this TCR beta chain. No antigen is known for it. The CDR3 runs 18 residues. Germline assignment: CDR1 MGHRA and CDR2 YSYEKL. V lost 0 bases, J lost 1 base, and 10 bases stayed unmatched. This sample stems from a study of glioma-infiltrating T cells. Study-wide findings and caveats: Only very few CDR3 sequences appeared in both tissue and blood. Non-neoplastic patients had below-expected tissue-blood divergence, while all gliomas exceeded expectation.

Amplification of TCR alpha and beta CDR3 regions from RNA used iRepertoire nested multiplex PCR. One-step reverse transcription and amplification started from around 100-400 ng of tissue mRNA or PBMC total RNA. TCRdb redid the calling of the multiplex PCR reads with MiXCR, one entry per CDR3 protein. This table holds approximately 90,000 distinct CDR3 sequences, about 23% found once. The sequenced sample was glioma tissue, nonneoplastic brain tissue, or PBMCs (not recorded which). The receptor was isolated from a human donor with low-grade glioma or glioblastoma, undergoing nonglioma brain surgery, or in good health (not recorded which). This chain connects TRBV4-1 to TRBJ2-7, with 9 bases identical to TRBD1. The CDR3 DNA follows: TGCGCCAGCAGCCAAGATCGGGGCGGGACAGGGTGGTCCTACGAGCAGTACTTC. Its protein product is CASSQDRGGTGWSYEQYF.